A selection of T cell receptor delta chains follows, all from one sample in a study of Vδ1+ human thymocytes. TCRdb ran CATT on the multiplex PCR reads. The sample holds fewer than 90,000 delta-chain clones; 30% to 45% are singletons and the top ten take under 0.3%. Input material: Vdelta1+ gamma-delta thymocytes from the thymus. The receptor set was obtained from a boy younger than two who had congenital heart surgery. Both conserved end residues are part of each CDR3. D genes are given only for firm matches. Size values are once, few and many counts, or a class for expanded clones, and some rows have none.

j_gene,d_gene,abundance,v_gene,CDR3nt,CDR3aa
TRDJ1,TRDD3,.,TRDV1,TGTGCTCTTGGGGGTTGGGGGATTCCTTTGTACACCGATAAACTCATCTTT,CALGGWGIPLYTDKLIF
TRDJ1,TRDD3,.,TRDV1,TGTGCTCTTGGGGAACTCCCTTACTGGGGGATACGGCGATATAGTAAACTCATCTTT,CALGELPYWGIRRYSKLIF
TRDJ1,TRDD3,.,TRDV1,TGTGCTCTTGGGGAAAATACGCTACCTTCCTACGCCCTTAATGGGGGATACGCGGGTAAACTCATCTTT,CALGENTLPSYALNGGYAGKLIF
TRDJ1,TRDD3,few,TRDV1,TGTGCTCTTGGGGAGTTCCCACTGGGGGATTACGATAAACTCATCTTT,CALGEFPLGDYDKLIF
TRDJ1,TRDD3,.,TRDV1,TGTGCTCTTGGCGGCACTGGGGGACATCGCCCCTACAGCACCGATAAACTCATCTTT,CALGGTGGHRPYSTDKLIF
TRDJ1,.,few,TRDV2,TGTGCCTGTGATCCTGCTTCCCCCCGACGGCCAAAACTCATCTTT,CACDPASPRRPKLIF
TRDJ1,.,.,TRDV1,TGTGCTCTTGGAGCACCCCTCCTTCACACCGATAAACTCATCTTT,CALGAPLLHTDKLIF
TRDJ1,.,.,TRDV1,TGTGCTCTTGGGGAACTTGAACTTCCTATAAAGTGGGGATACACCGATAAACTCATCTTT,CALGELELPIKWGYTDKLIF
TRDJ1,TRDD2,.,TRDV1,TGTGCTCTTGGGGACCCTTCCTACGGGACTGGGTCACTCATCTTT,CALGDPSYGTGSLIF
TRDJ1,.,.,TRDV1,TGTGCTCTTGGGGAACTTTCCCCGTTGTGCTGGGGTCCTTCGAAACTCATCTTT,CALGELSPLCWGPSKLIF
TRDJ1,.,few,TRDV1,TGTGCTCTTGGGGCCCAGGCCTTCCTACGATTTCTGGGGGATTCTAAAGGACAGGACACCGATAAACTCATCTTT,CALGAQAFLRFLGDSKGQDTDKLIF
TRDJ3,TRDD3,.,TRDV2,TGTGCCTGTGACACCGAATGGGAAGCTCCGGTCTGGGGGATACAGTCCTGGGACACCCGACAGATGTTTTTC,CACDTEWEAPVWGIQSWDTRQMFF
TRDJ1,.,.,TRDV1,TGTGCTCTTATTAAGAAGGACTTCCTTTATTACACCGATAAACTCATCTTT,CALIKKDFLYYTDKLIF
TRDJ1,TRDD3,.,TRDV1,TGTGCTCTTGGGGAGACCCTCGTTACGGGTACTGGGGGACTGTACACCGATAAACTCATCTTT,CALGETLVTGTGGLYTDKLIF
TRDJ1,TRDD3,.,TRDV1,TGTGCTCTTGGGGAACTAGGCTGGGGGATAATCGCCGATAAACTCATCTTT,CALGELGWGIIADKLIF
TRDJ1,TRDD3,.,TRDV1,TGTGCTCTTGCTTCCTACGTGATGGGGGATACAATCGATAAACTCATCTTT,CALASYVMGDTIDKLIF
TRDJ1,TRDD3,.,TRDV1,TGTGCTCTTGGGGACCCCCCTTCTCCTACTGGGGGATACCAAGAGTTTTACACCGATAAACTCATCTTT,CALGDPPSPTGGYQEFYTDKLIF
TRDJ1,.,once,TRDV1,TGTGCTCTTGGGGACCTGATGGGGCGATACGACACCGATAAACTCATCTTT,CALGDLMGRYDTDKLIF
TRDJ1,.,few,TRDV1,TGTGCTCTTGGGGACGTGCCTCCCTACACCGATAAACTCATCTTT,CALGDVPPYTDKLIF
TRDJ1,TRDD3,.,TRDV1,TGTGCTCTTGGGGAAGCTGTATCTCCTCCTCATCCTGCTGGGGGACCCAGGCCCCATGTAACTACCGATAAACTCATCTTT,CALGEAVSPPHPAGGPRPHVTTDKLIF
TRDJ1,.,few,TRDV1,TGTGCTCTTGGGGAACGATTTCCTCCCGATAAACTCATCTTT,CALGERFPPDKLIF
TRDJ1,TRDD3,.,TRDV1,TGTGCTCTTGGGGAACGTTTGCCCCCGACACCATTAAACTGGGGGACGGACACCGATAAACTCATCTTT,CALGERLPPTPLNWGTDTDKLIF
TRDJ1,TRDD3,.,TRDV1,TGTGCTCTTGGGGAACGGTCCCCTCCCGGGGGATGGTGTCCGGCCGATAAACTCATCTTT,CALGERSPPGGWCPADKLIF
TRDJ1,TRDD3,.,TRDV1,TGTGCTCTTGGGGAACTAGAGCTGGTGGGGGACCTAGACCTCGATAAACTCATCTTT,CALGELELVGDLDLDKLIF
TRDJ1,.,once,TRDV1,TGTGCTCTTGGGGAATGGGATTTTAGACACTCGTGGTTTGGGGGTCCGAAACTCATCTTT,CALGEWDFRHSWFGGPKLIF
TRDJ1,TRDD3,.,TRDV1,TGTGCTCTTTCCCGGTGGGGCTACGTTGGGGGATCACACTCTTGTACCGATAAACTCATCTTT,CALSRWGYVGGSHSCTDKLIF
TRDJ1,.,.,TRDV1,TGTGCTCTTGGGTTCCCAACGCCTCTTTATAGGGGGGCCGATAAACTCATCTTT,CALGFPTPLYRGADKLIF
TRDJ1,TRDD3,few,TRDV1,TGTGCTCTTGGGGGGCTATGGGGATACCGGAACACCGATAAACTCATCTTT,CALGGLWGYRNTDKLIF
TRDJ1,TRDD3,.,TRDV1,TGTGCTCTTGGGGAACTTACGAGTGAGTGGTACTGGGGGACCCCCTCGCGGAAACTCATCTTT,CALGELTSEWYWGTPSRKLIF
TRDJ1,TRDD3,few,TRDV2,TGTGCCTGTGACACCGCACAGCCCCTCTTCTTAGTACTGGGGGTCTACACCGATAAACTCATCTTT,CACDTAQPLFLVLGVYTDKLIF